This T cell receptor (beta chain) is drawn from a study of control samples from healthy donors and cancer patients (dated by TCRdb to the early 2020s). The library was produced with the immunoSEQ multiplex PCR assay. Here the immuneACCESS table is served through TCRdb, limited to in-frame sequences with V and J called. Missing clones are a known gap in these copies; in checked studies unresolved V genes cover under half, and the rest lacks a known reason. For this sample the table gives some 130,000 clones, of which roughly 92% were detected only once. The leading ten clones occupy 5.5% of the sample. Concerning this clone: Its antigen specificity is not known. Within one base of it there is no much larger clone, and no base qualities were kept.

According to the germline V gene (reference sequence), CDR1 reads LGHDT and CDR2 reads YNNKEL. Its CDR3 holds 13 amino acids, cysteine through phenylalanine. Here the CDR3 DNA is all that survives: 39 bases in frame from base 1. V is reduced by 8 bases and J by 2 bases, leaving a spacing of 11 bases between them. Sequencing was done on a sample of blood. This receptor was obtained from a man between 18 and 35 years old in good health. The rearrangement joined TRBV3-1 (or the pseudogene TRBV3-2) to TRBJ2-3; the D gene cannot be resolved reliably. At the DNA level, the sequence is TGTGCCAGCGGTTTAGGCAACACAGATACGCAGTATTTT. This codes for CASGLGNTDTQYF.